Here is one T cell receptor beta chain with its context. Its antigen remains unidentified. These data originate in a study of blood T cells in healthy people across ages. Notes on the study in general: Naive T cell percentage by flow cytometry tracked strongly with beta diversity. Researchers said unsorted PBMCs prevented a conclusive naive versus antigen-experienced comparison.

Isolation per sample recovered at least 7 million PBMCs. Then a second PCR, running about 7 to 11 cycles, was carried out with a sample-barcoded 5' primer and a J-beta primer mix. Per-sample output comprised a minimum of 2.5 million paired-end reads containing CDR3. TCRdb redid the calling of the 5' RACE reads with MiXCR, one entry per CDR3 protein. The sample shows some 690,000 distinct CDR3 sequences, 22% of them seen only once. The CDR3 length is 13 residues. Looked up from germline, CDR1 is MNHEY and CDR2 is SMNVEV (reference sequence). Between the trimmed V and J ends, which lost 6 bases and 8 bases, there was a span of 16 bases.

The clonotype originates from a man aged 65 to 85 in good health. The rearrangement joins TRBV27 to TRBJ1-2; a possible D gene is TRBD1 (6 bases). Sequenced sample: blood. The CDR3 coding sequence is TGTGCCAGCAGCCGTACAGGGAGGGAAGGCTACACCTTC. Amino acid sequence: CASSRTGREGYTF.